The sequence of this TCR beta chain was determined in a study of tumor-infiltrating lymphocytes in primary liver carcinoma. As for the study in general: Patients' primary liver carcinoma was surgically resected. Patients were men and women aged 30 to 69 years. Stage T1-T3 N0M0 and a size of 4.2 to 10 cm characterized the tumors.

The input was approximately 500 ng total RNA; TCR beta cDNA was made from it with a constant-region primer. Sequencing libraries for TCR beta derived from three nested multiplex PCR rounds that used slightly modified ARM-PCR. The first two PCR rounds used TRBV1-TRBV30 primers with a Cbeta primer, approximately 9 cycles each. A single record per CDR3 protein comes from TCRdb applying MiXCR to the multiplex PCR reads. Among 330,000 or so distinct CDR3 sequences, roughly two thirds were seen once, and the ten largest hold 5.5% to 7%. Germline DNA was also extracted, with blood RNA taken from unsorted whole blood. Prior to the surgical procedure, around 4 milliliters of peripheral blood were collected. The CDR3 covers 14 residues. Germline CDR1 and CDR2: SEHNR and FQNEAQ (reference sequence). V shed 4 bases, J shed 9 bases, and the junction held 10 bases outside the gene matches.

Sequenced input: peripheral blood. The sequence derives from a man in his forties with primary liver carcinoma and hepatitis B virus infection. The chain carries TRBV7-9 and TRBJ1-2; 8 positions agree with TRBD1. CDR3 DNA: TGTGCCAGCAGCTGGGGACAGGACACCGATCGCTACACCTTC. Protein: CASSWGQDTDRYTF.